Sequencing of this TCR beta chain was carried out in a study of OX40 agonist ivuxolimab in advanced cancers. Study-level background: The drug used for patients, ivuxolimab, was an agonistic anti-OX40 (CD134) antibody.

In this sample, this clone turned up a few times. Antigen specificity is unknown. Profiled with immunoSEQ multiplex PCR; TCRdb holds only in-frame clones, not every one. This sample carries approximately 70,000 clones, approximately 80% of them seen once, and the ten largest clones take approximately 1%. Study findings and constraints: Determination of antigen specificity was not performed for the expanded peripheral T cells.

This CDR3 contains 14 residues. Trimming at V came to 0 bases and at J to 7 bases, leaving 4 bases not matched to a gene. In germline, CDR1 is MNHEY, CDR2 SVGAGI. The investigators sampled blood at baseline, at cycle 4 day 1, and at cycle 7 day 1. The gene calls are TRBV6-5 and TRBJ2-3; 7 bases map to TRBD1. The receptor was derived from an adult with an advanced solid tumor such as melanoma, head and neck, liver or kidney cancer. Sequencing used CD4+ or CD8+ T cells sorted from blood, obtained in a trial of the OX40 agonist ivuxolimab. The CDR3: CASSYSSTGHTQYF. The CDR3 coding sequence is TGTGCCAGCAGTTACTCTTCGACAGGGCATACGCAGTATTTT.